This is a list of T cell receptor beta chains from one sample in a study of shared clonotypes between healthy human individuals. Sequencing used immunoSEQ multiplex PCR; TCRdb keeps in-frame clones, though not all of them. The sample contains about 470,000 clones, roughly 83% of which appear only once. The sequencing sample was made of PBMCs. The origin of the receptors is a middle-aged woman in good health. Some clones in this sample may be carry-over from other donors' samples. CDR3s include the opening cysteine and the closing phenylalanine or tryptophan. The D gene is left open where the match is weak. Only part of the rows carry a size: once, few, many, or a class if the clone is expanded.

.,.,TRBV7-3,TRBJ2-5,CASSFGAGETQYF,TGTGCCAGCAGCTTCGGGGCGGGAGAGACCCAGTACTTC
TRBD1,.,TRBV29-1,TRBJ2-3,CSAHRGDTQYF,TGCAGCGCCCACAGGGGTGATACGCAGTATTTT
.,.,TRBV7-9,TRBJ2-1,CASSLGGLQYNEQFF,TGTGCCAGCAGCTTAGGAGGACTCCAATACAATGAGCAGTTCTTC
.,.,TRBV7-9,TRBJ1-2,CASSPSDNYGYTF,TGTGCCAGCAGCCCCTCAGATAACTATGGCTACACCTTC
TRBD2,.,TRBV5-1,TRBJ2-1,CASSLSGGPNEQFF,TGCGCCAGCAGCTTATCGGGAGGCCCCAATGAGCAGTTCTTC
.,.,TRBV4-2,TRBJ1-1,CASSQGPAGMNTEAFF,TGTGCCAGCAGCCAGGGCCCGGCGGGGATGAACACTGAAGCTTTCTTT
.,.,TRBV7-2,TRBJ2-3,CASSWDSGSTDTQYF,TGTGCCAGCAGCTGGGATAGCGGTAGCACAGATACGCAGTATTTT
.,.,TRBV9,TRBJ2-1,CASSTVPAGSYNEQFF,TGTGCCAGCAGCACGGTCCCCGCCGGCTCCTACAATGAGCAGTTCTTC
TRBD2,.,TRBV28,TRBJ2-7,CASIRGVPGGTSGRAGEQYF,TGTGCCAGCATCCGTGGTGTGCCCGGAGGGACTAGCGGGAGGGCGGGAGAGCAGTACTTC
TRBD1,.,TRBV4-1,TRBJ2-7,CASSRTGGEQYF,TGCGCCAGCAGCCGCACAGGGGGCGAGCAGTACTTC
.,few,TRBV7-9,TRBJ2-3,CASSAADTQYF,TGTGCCAGCAGCGCTGCAGATACGCAGTATTTT
.,.,TRBV10-3,TRBJ2-7,CAAGPLIYEQYF,TGTGCCGCTGGGCCTCTTATTTACGAGCAGTACTTC
.,.,TRBV7-3,TRBJ1-4,CASSLNHLGATANEKLFF,TGTGCCAGCAGCTTAAATCACCTAGGGGCAACTGCTAATGAAAAACTGTTTTTT
TRBD1,.,TRBV6-1,TRBJ2-7,CASSATGTGDSYEQYF,TGTGCCAGCAGTGCAACCGGGACAGGGGACTCCTACGAGCAGTACTTC
TRBD1,.,TRBV5-4,TRBJ2-1,CAIRGQGADFVF,TGTGCCATAAGAGGACAGGGGGCTGATTTTGTCTTC
.,.,TRBV2,TRBJ2-3,CASSNGIGTDTQYF,TGTGCCAGCAGTAACGGGATTGGCACAGATACGCAGTATTTT
TRBD2,.,TRBV9,TRBJ2-3,CASSGTSGNPFTDTQYF,TGTGCCAGCAGCGGGACTAGCGGAAACCCATTCACAGATACGCAGTATTTT
TRBD2,.,TRBV30,TRBJ2-3,CAWSRNRLAQGGADTQYF,TGTGCCTGGAGCCGCAACCGACTAGCGCAAGGGGGGGCAGATACGCAGTATTTT
.,.,TRBV28,TRBJ2-1,CAHRARTYNEQFF,TGTGCCCACAGAGCTCGAACGTACAATGAGCAGTTCTTC
TRBD2,.,TRBV11-2,TRBJ2-2,CASTTYRGGRGDTGELFF,TGTGCCAGCACCACATACAGGGGCGGGAGGGGAGACACCGGGGAGCTGTTTTTT
.,.,TRBV5-1,TRBJ1-4,CASSLGGAGGIEKLFF,TGCGCCAGCAGCTTAGGAGGGGCTGGAGGGATTGAAAAACTGTTTTTT
.,.,TRBV7-3,TRBJ2-3,CASSLSRGDTQYF,TGTGCCAGCAGCTTAAGCAGGGGCGATACGCAGTATTTT
.,once,TRBV12-5,TRBJ2-3,CASGLGDTQYF,TGTGCTAGTGGTTTGGGTGATACGCAGTATTTT
.,.,TRBV4-1,TRBJ2-2,CASSRERRSGELFF,TGCGCCAGCAGCCGCGAGCGTAGGTCCGGGGAGCTGTTTTTT
TRBD2,.,TRBV25-1,TRBJ2-7,CASSEEGGAYEQYF,TGTGCCAGCAGTGAGGAGGGAGGGGCCTACGAGCAGTACTTC
.,.,TRBV11-3,TRBJ2-2,CASSKDFSNTGELFF,TGTGCCAGCAGCAAGGACTTCTCGAACACCGGGGAGCTGTTTTTT
.,.,TRBV18,TRBJ2-7,CASSPVATAYEQYF,TGTGCCAGCTCACCAGTAGCGACAGCTTACGAGCAGTACTTC
TRBD2,.,TRBV5-1,TRBJ2-1,CASSQGLAGYNEQFF,TGCGCCAGCAGCCAGGGACTAGCGGGTTACAATGAGCAGTTCTTC